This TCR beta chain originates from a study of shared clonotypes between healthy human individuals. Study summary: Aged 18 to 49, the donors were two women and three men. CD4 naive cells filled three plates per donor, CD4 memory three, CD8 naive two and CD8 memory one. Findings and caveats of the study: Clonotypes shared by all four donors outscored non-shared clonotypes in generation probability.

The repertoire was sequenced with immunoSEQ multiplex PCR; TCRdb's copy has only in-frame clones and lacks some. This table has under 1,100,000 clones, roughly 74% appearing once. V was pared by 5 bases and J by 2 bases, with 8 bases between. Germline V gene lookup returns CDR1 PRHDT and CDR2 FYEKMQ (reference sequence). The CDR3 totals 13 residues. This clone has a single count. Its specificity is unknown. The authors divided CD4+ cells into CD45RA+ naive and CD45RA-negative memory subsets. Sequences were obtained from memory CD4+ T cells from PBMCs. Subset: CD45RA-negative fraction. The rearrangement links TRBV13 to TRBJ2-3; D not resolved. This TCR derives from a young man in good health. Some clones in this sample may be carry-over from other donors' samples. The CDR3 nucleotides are TGTGCCAGCAGCCCCGGCCCCACAGATACGCAGTATTTT. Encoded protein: CASSPGPTDTQYF.